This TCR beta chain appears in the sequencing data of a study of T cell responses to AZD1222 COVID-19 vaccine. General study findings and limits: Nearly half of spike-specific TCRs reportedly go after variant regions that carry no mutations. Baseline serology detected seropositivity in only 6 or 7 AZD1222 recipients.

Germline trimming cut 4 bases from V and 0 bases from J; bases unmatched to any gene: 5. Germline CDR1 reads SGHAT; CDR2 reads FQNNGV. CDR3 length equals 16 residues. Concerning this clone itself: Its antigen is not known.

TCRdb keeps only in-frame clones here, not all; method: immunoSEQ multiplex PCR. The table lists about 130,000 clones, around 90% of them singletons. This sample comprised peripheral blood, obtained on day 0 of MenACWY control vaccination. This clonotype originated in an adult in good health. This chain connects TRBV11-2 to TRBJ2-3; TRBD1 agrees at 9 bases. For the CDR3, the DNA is TGTGCCAGCAGCTGGGACAGGGCTGCTAGCACAGATACGCAGTATTTT. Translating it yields CASSWDRAASTDTQYF.